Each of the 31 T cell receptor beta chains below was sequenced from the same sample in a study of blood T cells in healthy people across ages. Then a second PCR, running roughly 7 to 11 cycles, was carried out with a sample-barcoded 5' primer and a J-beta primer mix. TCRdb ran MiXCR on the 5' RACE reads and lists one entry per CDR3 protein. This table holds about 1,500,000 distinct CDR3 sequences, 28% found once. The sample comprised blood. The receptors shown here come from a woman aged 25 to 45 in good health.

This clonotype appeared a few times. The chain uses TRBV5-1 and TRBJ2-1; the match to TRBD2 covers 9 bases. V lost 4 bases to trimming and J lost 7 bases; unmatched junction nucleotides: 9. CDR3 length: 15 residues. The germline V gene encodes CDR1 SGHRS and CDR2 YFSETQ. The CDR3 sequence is CASSLQREVRNEQFF. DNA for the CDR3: TGCGCCAGCAGCCTCCAGCGGGAGGTTCGAAATGAGCAGTTCTTC. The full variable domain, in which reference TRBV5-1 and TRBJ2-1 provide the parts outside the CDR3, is KAGVTQTPRYLIKTRGQQVTLSCSPISGHRSVSWYQQTPGQGLQFLFEYFSETQRNKGNFPGRFSGRQFSNSRSEMNVSTLELGDSALYLCASSLQREVRNEQFFGPGTRLTVL.

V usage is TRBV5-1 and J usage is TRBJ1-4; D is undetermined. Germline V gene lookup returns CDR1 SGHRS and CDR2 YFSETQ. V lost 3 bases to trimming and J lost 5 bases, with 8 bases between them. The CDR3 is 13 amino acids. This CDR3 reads CASSSFSNEKLFF. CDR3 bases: TGCGCCAGCAGCTCCTTTTCCAATGAAAAACTGTTTTTT.

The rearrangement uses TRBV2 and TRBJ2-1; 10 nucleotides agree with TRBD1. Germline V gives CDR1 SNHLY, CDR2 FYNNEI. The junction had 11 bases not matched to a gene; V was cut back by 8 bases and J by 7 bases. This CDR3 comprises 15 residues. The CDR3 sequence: CASRDSGQGINEQFF. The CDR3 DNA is TGTGCCAGCCGAGACTCGGGACAGGGGATTAATGAGCAGTTCTTC.

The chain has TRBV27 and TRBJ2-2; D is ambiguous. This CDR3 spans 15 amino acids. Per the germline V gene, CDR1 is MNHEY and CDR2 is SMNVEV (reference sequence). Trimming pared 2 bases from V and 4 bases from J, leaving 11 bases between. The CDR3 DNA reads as TGTGCCAGCAGTTTAGGTGTTCCGCTCACCGGGGAGCTGTTTTTT. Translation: CASSLGVPLTGELFF.

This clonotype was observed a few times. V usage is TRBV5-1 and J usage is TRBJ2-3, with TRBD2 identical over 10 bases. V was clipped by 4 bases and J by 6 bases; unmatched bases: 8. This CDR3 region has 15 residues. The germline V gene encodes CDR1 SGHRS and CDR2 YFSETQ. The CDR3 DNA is TGCGCCAGCAGCCCGGGGACTAGCGTTGGCGATACGCAGTATTTT. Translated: CASSPGTSVGDTQYF.

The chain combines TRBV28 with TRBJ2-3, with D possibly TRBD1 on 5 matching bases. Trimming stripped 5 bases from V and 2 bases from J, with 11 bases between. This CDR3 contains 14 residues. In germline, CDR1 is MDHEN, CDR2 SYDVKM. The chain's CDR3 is CASSTRQYTDTQYF. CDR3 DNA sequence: TGTGCCAGCAGTACGAGACAGTACACAGATACGCAGTATTTT.

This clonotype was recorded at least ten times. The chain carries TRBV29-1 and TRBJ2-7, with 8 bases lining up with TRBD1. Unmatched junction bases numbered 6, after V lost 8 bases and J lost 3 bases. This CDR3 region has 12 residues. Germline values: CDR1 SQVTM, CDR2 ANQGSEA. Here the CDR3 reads CSYAGTGYEQYF. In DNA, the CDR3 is TGCAGCTACGCTGGGACAGGCTACGAGCAGTACTTC.

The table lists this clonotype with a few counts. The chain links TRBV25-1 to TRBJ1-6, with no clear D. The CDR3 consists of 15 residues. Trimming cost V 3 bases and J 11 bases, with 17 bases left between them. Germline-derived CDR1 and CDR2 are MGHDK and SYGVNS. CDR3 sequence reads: CASSDSGRMGTPLHF. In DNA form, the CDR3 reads TGTGCCAGCAGTGATTCGGGCAGGATGGGGACACCCCTCCACTTT.

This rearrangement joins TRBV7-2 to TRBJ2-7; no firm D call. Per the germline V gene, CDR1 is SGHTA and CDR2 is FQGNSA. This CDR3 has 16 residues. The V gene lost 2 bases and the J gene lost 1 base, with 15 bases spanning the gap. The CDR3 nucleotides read TGTGCCAGCAGCTTAAAGAATCACGGATTTTCCTACGAGCAGTACTTC. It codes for CASSLKNHGFSYEQYF.

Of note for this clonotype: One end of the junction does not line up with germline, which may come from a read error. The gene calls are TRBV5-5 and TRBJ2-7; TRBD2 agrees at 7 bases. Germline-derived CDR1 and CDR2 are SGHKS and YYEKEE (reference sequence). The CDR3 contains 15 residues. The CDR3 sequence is CASNLWTGGSYEQYF. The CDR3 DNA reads TGTGCCAGCAACTTGTGGACGGGGGGCTCCTACGAGCAGTACTTC.

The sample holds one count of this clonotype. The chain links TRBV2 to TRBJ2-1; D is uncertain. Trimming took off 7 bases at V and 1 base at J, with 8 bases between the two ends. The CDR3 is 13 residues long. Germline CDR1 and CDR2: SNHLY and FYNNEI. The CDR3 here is CASTFGSYNEQFF. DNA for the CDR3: TGTGCCAGCACATTTGGGTCCTACAATGAGCAGTTCTTC.

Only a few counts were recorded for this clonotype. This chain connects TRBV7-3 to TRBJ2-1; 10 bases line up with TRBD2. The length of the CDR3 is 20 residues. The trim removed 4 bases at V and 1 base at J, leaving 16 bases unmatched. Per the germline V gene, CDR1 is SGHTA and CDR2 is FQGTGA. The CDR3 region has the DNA TGTGCCAGCAGCTCCCCTGGGGAGCGGGGGGGCCCTTCTTCCTACAATGAGCAGTTCTTC. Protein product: CASSSPGERGGPSSYNEQFF.

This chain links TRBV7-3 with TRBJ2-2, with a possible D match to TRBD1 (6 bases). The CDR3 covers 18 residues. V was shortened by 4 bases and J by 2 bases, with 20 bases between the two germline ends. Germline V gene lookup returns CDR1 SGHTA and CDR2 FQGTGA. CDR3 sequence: CASSSHTTGPRNTGELFF. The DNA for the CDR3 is TGTGCCAGCAGCTCCCATACGACAGGACCAAGAAACACCGGGGAGCTGTTTTTT.

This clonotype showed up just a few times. The CDR3 DNA follows: TGCGCCAGCAGCTTGATTACGGGCAGGGCGTTCACCGGGGAGCTGTTTTTT. Protein sequence: CASSLITGRAFTGELFF. V usage is TRBV5-1 and J usage is TRBJ2-2; weak D call: TRBD1 (5 bases). This CDR3 region has 17 residues. Germline loops: CDR1 SGHRS, CDR2 YFSETQ. V gave up 1 base and J gave up 4 bases, with 17 bases separating them.

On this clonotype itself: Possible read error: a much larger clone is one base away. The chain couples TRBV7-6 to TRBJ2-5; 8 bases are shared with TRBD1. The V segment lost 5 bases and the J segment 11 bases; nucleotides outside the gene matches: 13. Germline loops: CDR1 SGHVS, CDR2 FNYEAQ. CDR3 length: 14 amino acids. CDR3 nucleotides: TGTGCCAGCAGCCAGAGACAGGGGCACAATGAGCAGTACTTC. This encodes CASSQRQGHNEQYF.

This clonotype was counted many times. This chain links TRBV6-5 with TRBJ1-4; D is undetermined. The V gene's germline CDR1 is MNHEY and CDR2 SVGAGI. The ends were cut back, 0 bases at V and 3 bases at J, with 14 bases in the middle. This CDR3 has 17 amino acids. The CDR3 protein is CASSYSMTLRANEKLFF. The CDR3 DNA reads TGTGCCAGCAGTTACTCGATGACCCTGCGTGCTAATGAAAAACTGTTTTTT.

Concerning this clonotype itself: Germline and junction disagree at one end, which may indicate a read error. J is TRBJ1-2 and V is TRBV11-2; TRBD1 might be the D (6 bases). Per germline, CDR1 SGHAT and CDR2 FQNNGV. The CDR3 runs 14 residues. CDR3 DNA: TGTGCCAGCAGTTACCCGGGGGGCTACTATGGCTACATCTTC. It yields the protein CASSYPGGYYGYIF.

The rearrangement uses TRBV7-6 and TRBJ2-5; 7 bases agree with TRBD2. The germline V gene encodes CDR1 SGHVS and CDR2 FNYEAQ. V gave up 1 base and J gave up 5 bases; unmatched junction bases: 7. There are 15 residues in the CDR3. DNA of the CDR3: TGTGCCAGCAGCTTAGATGGGGGGGTCCGGGAGACCCAGTACTTC. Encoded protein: CASSLDGGVRETQYF. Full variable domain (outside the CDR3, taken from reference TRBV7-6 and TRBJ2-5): GAGVSQSPRYKVTKRGQDVALRCDPISGHVSLYWYRQALGQGPEFLTYFNYEAQQDKSGLPNDRFSAERPEGSISTLTIQRTEQRDSAMYRCASSLDGGVRETQYFGPGTRLLVL.

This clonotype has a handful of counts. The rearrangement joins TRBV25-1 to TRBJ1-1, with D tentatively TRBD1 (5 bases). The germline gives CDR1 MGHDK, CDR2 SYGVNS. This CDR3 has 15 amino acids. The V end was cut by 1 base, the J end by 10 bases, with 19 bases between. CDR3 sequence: CASSEWSGQGSGAFF. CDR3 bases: TGTGCCAGCAGTGAATGGTCGGGGCAGGGCTCGGGAGCTTTCTTT.

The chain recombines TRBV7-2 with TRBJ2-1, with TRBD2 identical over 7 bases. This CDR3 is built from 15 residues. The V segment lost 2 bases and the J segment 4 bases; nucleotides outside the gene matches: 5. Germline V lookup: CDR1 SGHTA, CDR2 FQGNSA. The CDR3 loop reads CASSLRLAIYNEQFF. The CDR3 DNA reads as TGTGCCAGCAGCTTAAGACTAGCAATTTACAATGAGCAGTTCTTC.

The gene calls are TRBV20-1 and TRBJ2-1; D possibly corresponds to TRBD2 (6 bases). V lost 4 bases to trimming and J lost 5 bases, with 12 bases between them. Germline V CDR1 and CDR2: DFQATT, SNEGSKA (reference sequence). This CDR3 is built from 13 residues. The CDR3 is CSAKRLVDNEQFF. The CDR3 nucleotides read TGCAGTGCTAAGCGACTAGTTGACAATGAGCAGTTCTTC.

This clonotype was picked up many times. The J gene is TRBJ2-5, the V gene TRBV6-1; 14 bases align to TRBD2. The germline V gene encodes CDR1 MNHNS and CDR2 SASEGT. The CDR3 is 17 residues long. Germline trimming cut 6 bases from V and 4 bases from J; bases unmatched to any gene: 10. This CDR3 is CASSRGLAGVGAETQYF. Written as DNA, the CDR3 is TGTGCCAGCAGCCGGGGACTAGCGGGAGTAGGGGCAGAGACCCAGTACTTC.

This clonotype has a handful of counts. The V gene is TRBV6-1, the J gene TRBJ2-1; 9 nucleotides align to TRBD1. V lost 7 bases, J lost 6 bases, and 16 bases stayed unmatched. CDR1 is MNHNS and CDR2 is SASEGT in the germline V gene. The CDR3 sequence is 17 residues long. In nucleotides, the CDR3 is TGTGCCAGCACCCCAGTTATTGCGGGACAGGGTGCCAATGAGCAGTTCTTC. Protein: CASTPVIAGQGANEQFF.

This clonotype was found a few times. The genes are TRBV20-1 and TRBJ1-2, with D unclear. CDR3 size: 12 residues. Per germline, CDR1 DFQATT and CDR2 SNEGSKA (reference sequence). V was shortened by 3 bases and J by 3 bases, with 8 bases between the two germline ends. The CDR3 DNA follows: TGCAGTGCTAGCGCCCTCTACTATGGCTACACCTTC. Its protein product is CSASALYYGYTF.

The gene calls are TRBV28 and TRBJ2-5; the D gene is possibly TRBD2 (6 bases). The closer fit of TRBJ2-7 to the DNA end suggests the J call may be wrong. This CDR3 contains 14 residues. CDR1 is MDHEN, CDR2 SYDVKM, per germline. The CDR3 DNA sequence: TGTGCCAGCAGCCCTCAGCGGGTCACCTACGAGCAGTACTTC. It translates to CASSPQRVTYEQYF.

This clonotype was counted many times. The CDR3 DNA reads TGCAGTGCTAAAATGGTAGCGGGAGGTTACAATGAGCAGTTCTTC. Its protein product is CSAKMVAGGYNEQFF. This chain links TRBV20-1 with TRBJ2-1; 10 bases agree with TRBD2. Germline trimming cut 4 bases from V and 4 bases from J; bases unmatched to any gene: 7. From germline, CDR1 is DFQATT and CDR2 SNEGSKA (reference sequence). The CDR3 spans 15 residues.

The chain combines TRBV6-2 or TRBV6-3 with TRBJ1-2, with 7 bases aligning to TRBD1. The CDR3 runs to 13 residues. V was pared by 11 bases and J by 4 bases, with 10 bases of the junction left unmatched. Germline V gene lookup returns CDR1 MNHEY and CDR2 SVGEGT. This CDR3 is CAGSTGVLYGYTF. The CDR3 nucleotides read TGTGCCGGATCTACAGGGGTCCTCTATGGCTACACCTTC.

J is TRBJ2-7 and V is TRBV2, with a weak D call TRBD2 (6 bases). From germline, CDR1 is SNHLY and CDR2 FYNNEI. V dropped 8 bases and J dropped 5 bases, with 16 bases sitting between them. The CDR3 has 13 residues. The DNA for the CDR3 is TGTGCCAGCGAAGGCGGGACCTCGGACGAGCAGTACTTC. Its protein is CASEGGTSDEQYF.

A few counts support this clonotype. The CDR3 DNA sequence: TGCAGCGTTGAAGTTCTTACAGTGTTGACCTACAATGAGCAGTTCTTC. Protein: CSVEVLTVLTYNEQFF. The chain has TRBV29-1 and TRBJ2-1; D unclear. CDR3 length equals 16 residues. Germline V gene data show CDR1 as SQVTM and CDR2 as ANQGSEA. The V and J ends lost 1 base and 2 bases respectively, with 15 bases between them.

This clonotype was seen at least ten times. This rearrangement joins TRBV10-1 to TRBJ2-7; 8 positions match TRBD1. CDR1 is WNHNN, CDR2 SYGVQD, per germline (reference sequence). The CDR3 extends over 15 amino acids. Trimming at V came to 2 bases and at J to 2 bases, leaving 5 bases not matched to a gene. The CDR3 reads CASSERGTGAYEQYF. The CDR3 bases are TGCGCCAGCAGTGAGAGGGGGACAGGAGCCTACGAGCAGTACTTC.

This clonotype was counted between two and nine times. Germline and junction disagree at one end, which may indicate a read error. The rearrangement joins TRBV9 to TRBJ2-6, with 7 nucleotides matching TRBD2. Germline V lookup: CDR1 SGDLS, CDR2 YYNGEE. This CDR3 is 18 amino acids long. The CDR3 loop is CASSGGRARSSGANVLTF. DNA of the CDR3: TGTGCCAGCAGCGGGGGGAGGGCCCGGAGCTCTGGGGCTAACGTCCTGACTTTC.